This TCR beta chain was found in a study of T cells in Graves' hyperthyroidism and ophthalmopathy (dated 2019 in TCRdb). As for the study more broadly: Peripheral blood was collected at initial diagnosis, before any treatment. To identify distinguishing TCR V-J signatures, a discovery cohort of about 100 patients was used, comprising some 45 with Graves' ophthalmopathy and around 60 with stable Graves' hyperthyroidism. Whether ophthalmopathy could be predicted prospectively was tested in an independent validation cohort made up of approximately 19 hyperthyroidism patients plus 17 patients who later progressed to ophthalmopathy. The 90 to 100 discovery patients were randomly split 7:3 into training and test sets. Thyroid tissue and blood T-cell repertoires from about 6 Graves' hyperthyroidism patients were also compared in the study. Once sampling was done, hyperthyroidism patients were given methimazole at a starting dose of 30 mg daily, whereas ophthalmopathy patients were given high-dose intravenous methylprednisolone. TCR Vbeta CDR3 sequencing of 135 peripheral blood samples (over 40 ophthalmopathy, under 80 hyperthyroidism and about 17 progressor patients) is reported in the paper. Summary of the overall study and its limitations: Sample size was not statistically predetermined, and investigators were not blinded to group allocation. Ophthalmopathy was separated from stable hyperthyroidism by a 13 V-J signature model, with about 88% sensitivity and about 81% specificity obtained in cross-validation and 80%/75% obtained in testing. Most expanded thyroid clonotypes (frequency above 0.001) were also detected in blood, a finding suggesting that blood repertoires may reflect thyroid immune responses. In validation, the model predicted progression to ophthalmopathy with roughly 70% sensitivity and 72% to 75% specificity, a median of 6.5 months before onset.

Sequences GTSNPN (CDR1) and SVGIG (CDR2) are obtained from the germline V gene (reference sequence). From the cysteine up to the phenylalanine, the CDR3 has a length of 16 residues. Just CDR3 DNA is preserved here, 48 bases in frame from base 1. For this chain, trimming is 1 base at the V end and 5 bases at the J end, and the number of junction bases without a gene match is 4. The TCR beta CDR3 regions were amplified from RNA transcripts. For the first round of RT-PCR on the TCR CDR3, the HTBI primer set was used together with the Qiagen OneStep RT-PCR kit. Libraries were constructed in a second round of multiplex PCR, after which size selection and purification were performed. The libraries were sequenced on an Illumina HiSeq2000 using paired-end 100 bp reads. Per the authors' processing: SOAPnuke was used to process the raw data, with reads discarded if the reads contained adapters or uncalled bases, had a mean Phred below 15, or lacked an exact constant-primer or identifier match. COPE v1.2.5 was used to merge high-quality paired reads, and clonotypes were defined as unique nucleotide sequences. MiTCR v1.1 was used to align the clonotypes against IMGT TRBV, TRBD and TRBJ reference segments. The analysis included only V-J combinations with a frequency above 0.0001, which together covered around 99% of the repertoires. The TCS score was defined as F50 (clonal expansion) divided by E x V (chaos), with BLOSUM62-based TCRdist calculated between CDR3 peptides within each V-J. Welch's t-statistics and random forest reduced roughly 500 V-J features to roughly 13, which were used in a naive Bayes classifier (R e1071). Through fastp at Q25 and MiXCR, TCRdb rebuilt clones from the public reads, retaining in-frame beta chains. Rows with a matching CDR3 protein are joined into one entry that keeps the most common DNA and genes. The V and J calls and clone size are TCRdb's, not the authors'. This sample is represented by approximately 300,000 distinct CDR3 sequences; 15% to 20% of them were singletons. The ten largest clonotypes hold around a third of the sample.

This clonotype has a count of ten or more. Its antigen specificity is not known. No much larger clonotype is one base removed from it; base qualities were not supplied. Stable Graves' hyperthyroidism was defined as the absence of progression to ophthalmopathy over 18 months of follow-up. The hyperthyroidism patients were between 18 and 65 years old and newly diagnosed, with a disease duration of less than 2 months. The study excluded patients with uncontrolled infections, other autoimmune diseases, pregnancy or lactation. Diagnoses were based on clinical symptoms, serum thyroxine and TRAb, thyroid ultrasound and orbital computed tomography. PBMCs were isolated from about 9 ml of fresh peripheral blood by Ficoll-Paque density gradient centrifugation. Total RNA was extracted with Trizol reagent, and quality was checked on an Agilent 2100 Bioanalyzer.

This TCR derives from a man aged 30-40 years with Graves' hyperthyroidism. The sequencing sample was made of blood. This sequence uses TRBV30 and TRBJ2-2; 13 of the junction bases match TRBD2. The nucleotide sequence is given as TGTGCCTGGAGTGGACTAGCGGGAGGATCTACCGGGGAGCTGTTTTTT. It codes for CAWSGLAGGSTGELFF.